This T cell receptor (beta chain) is from a study of cytomegalovirus exposure and HLA in healthy donors. Whole-study results and caveats: In vitro work confirmed that a few CMV-associated chains recognize CMV antigens.

PCR involved 60 Vbeta and 13 Jbeta primers. Using immunoSEQ multiplex PCR, the repertoire was profiled, and TCRdb retains in-frame clones only, with some absent. This table holds 150,000 or so clones, about 88% found once. Of note for this clone: The antigen is undetermined.

The source material was PBMCs. This sequence was found in a woman under 30 in good health and CMV-seronegative.

CDR3 DNA sequence: TGTGCCAGCAGCGTTAGTCAGGGGAACACCGGGGAGCTGTTTTTT. Protein sequence: CASSVSQGNTGELFF. This chain uses TRBV9 with TRBJ2-2, with D perhaps TRBD1 (5 bases). In germline, CDR1 is SGDLS, CDR2 YYNGEE. Trimming left V 2 bases short and J 1 base short, with 9 bases between. The CDR3 is 15 amino acids.